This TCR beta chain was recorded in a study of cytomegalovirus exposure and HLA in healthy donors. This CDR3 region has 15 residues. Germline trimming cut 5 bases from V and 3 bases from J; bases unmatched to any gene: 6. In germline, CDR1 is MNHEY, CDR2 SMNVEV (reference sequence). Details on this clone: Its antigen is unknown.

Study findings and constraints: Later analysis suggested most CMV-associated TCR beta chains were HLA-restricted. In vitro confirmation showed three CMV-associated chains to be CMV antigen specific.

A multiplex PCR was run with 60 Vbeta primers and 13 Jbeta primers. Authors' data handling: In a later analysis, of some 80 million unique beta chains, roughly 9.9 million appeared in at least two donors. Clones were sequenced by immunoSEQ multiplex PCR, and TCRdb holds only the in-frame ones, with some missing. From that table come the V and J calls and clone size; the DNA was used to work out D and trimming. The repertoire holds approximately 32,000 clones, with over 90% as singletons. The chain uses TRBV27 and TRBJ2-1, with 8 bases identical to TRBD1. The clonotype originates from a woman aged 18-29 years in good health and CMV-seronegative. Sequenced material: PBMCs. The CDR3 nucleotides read TGTGCCAGCAGTCTCGGACAGGGCCGCTACAATGAGCAGTTCTTC. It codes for CASSLGQGRYNEQFF.